This record looks at one T cell receptor (beta chain) sequence and its context. The antigen remains unidentified. This entry belongs to a study of T cell responses to AZD1222 COVID-19 vaccine. General study points: Close to half of spike-specific TCRs reportedly recognize unmutated variant regions. After two AZD1222 doses, spike-specific TCR breadth and depth rose versus day 0. White British ancestry dominated among donors, who included more females, and clonal diversity was possibly underestimated.

Some clones are missing from TCRdb's copy, which holds only in-frame ones; the method was immunoSEQ multiplex PCR. The sample holds 180,000 or so clones; around 94% are singletons and the top ten take about 0.6%. CDR1 SNHLY and CDR2 FYNNEI come from the germline V gene. This CDR3 region has 11 residues. The V end was cut by 4 bases, the J end by 7 bases, with 7 bases between. Sample: peripheral blood, taken on day 0 of AZD1222 vaccination. The chain recombines TRBV2 with TRBJ1-2; no reliable D call. The source is an adult in good health. CDR3 nucleotide sequence: TGTGCCAGCAGTGTTGGGCCTGGCTACACCTTC. It yields the protein CASSVGPGYTF.